The 2 T cell receptor beta chains in this list originate from one sample, sequenced in a study of CD4 T cells in relation to SARS-CoV-2 and coronaviruses. For these TCRs, the target antigens are not known. CD4+ T cells from unexposed donors were obtained before the COVID-19 pandemic (2011-2018). After ten to eleven days of culture, CD4+ T cells were isolated. The assay was immunoSEQ multiplex PCR, and TCRdb's table has in-frame clones only and misses some. This table holds about 20,000 clones, 78% found once. The sequenced sample consisted of CD4+ T cells from PBMCs, cultured in vitro. The receptors here all came from a human donor in good health.

This clone was seen only a few times. The rearrangement joins TRBV28 to TRBJ1-6, with no clear D. Germline V lookup: CDR1 MDHEN, CDR2 SYDVKM. There are 12 residues in the CDR3. V lost 5 bases to trimming and J lost 9 bases, with 8 bases between them. In DNA form, the CDR3 reads TGTGCCAGCAGTCCGGGCGGTTCACCCCTCCACTTT. Amino acids: CASSPGGSPLHF.

This chain uses TRBV27 with TRBJ2-1; the D call may be TRBD1 or TRBD2 (5 bases each). V dropped 6 bases and J dropped 6 bases, with 15 bases sitting between them. The CDR3 extends over 14 amino acids. The germline V gene has CDR1 MNHEY and CDR2 SMNVEV (reference sequence). As DNA, the CDR3 is TGTGCCAGCAGGACCCTACGGGGCATCAATGAGCAGTTCTTC. It encodes CASRTLRGINEQFF.